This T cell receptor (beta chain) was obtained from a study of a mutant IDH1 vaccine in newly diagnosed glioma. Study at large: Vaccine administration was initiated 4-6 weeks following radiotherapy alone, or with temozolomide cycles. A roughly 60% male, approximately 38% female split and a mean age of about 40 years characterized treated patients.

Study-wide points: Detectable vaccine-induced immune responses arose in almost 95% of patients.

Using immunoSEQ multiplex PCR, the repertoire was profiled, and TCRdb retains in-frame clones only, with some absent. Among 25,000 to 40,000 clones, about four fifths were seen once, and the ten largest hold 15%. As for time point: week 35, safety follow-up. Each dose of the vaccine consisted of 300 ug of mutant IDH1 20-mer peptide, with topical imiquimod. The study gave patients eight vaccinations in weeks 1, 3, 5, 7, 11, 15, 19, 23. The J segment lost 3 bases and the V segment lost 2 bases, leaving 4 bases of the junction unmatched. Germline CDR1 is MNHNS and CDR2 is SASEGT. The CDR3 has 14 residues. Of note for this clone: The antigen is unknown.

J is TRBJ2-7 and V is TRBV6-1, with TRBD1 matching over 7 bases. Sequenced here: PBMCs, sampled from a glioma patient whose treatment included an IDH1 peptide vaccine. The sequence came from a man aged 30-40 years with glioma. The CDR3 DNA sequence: TGTGCCAGCAGTGAAACTGACAGGGTCTACGAGCAGTACTTC. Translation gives CASSETDRVYEQYF.